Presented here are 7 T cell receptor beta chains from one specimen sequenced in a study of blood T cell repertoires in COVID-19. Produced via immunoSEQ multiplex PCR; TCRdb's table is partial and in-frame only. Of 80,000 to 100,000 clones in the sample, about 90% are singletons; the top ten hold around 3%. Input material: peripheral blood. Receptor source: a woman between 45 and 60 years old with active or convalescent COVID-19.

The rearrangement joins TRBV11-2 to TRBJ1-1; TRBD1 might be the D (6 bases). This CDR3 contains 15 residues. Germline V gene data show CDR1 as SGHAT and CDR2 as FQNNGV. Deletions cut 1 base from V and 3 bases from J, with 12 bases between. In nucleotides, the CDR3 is TGTGCCAGCAGCTTAGTCAAGGGGGGGGACACTGAAGCTTTCTTT. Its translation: CASSLVKGGDTEAFF.

CDR3 in DNA: TGTGCCAGCAGCGTATACAATGAGCAGTTCTTC. It encodes CASSVYNEQFF. The chain has TRBV2 and TRBJ2-1; no clear D. V lost 6 bases, J lost 4 bases, and 4 bases lay in between. The CDR3 runs 11 residues. Germline-derived CDR1 and CDR2 are SNHLY and FYNNEI.

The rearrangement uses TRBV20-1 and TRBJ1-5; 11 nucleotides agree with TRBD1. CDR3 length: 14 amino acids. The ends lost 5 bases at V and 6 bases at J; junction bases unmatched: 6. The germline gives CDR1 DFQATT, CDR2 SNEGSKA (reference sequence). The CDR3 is CSAGGTGGSQPQHF. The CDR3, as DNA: TGCAGTGCTGGTGGGACAGGGGGGAGTCAGCCCCAGCATTTT.

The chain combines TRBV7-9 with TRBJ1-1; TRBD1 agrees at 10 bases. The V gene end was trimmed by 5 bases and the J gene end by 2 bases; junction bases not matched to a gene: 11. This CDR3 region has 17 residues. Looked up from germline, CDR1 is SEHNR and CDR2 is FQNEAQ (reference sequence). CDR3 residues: CASSVRQGALFNTEAFF. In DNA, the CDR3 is TGTGCCAGCAGCGTAAGACAGGGGGCTCTCTTTAACACTGAAGCTTTCTTT.

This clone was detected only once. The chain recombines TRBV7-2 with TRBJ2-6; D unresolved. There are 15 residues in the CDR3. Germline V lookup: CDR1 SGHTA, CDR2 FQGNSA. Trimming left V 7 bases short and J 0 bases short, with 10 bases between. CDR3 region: CASIPVYSGANVLTF. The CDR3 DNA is TGTGCCAGCATTCCCGTTTACTCTGGGGCCAACGTCCTGACTTTC.

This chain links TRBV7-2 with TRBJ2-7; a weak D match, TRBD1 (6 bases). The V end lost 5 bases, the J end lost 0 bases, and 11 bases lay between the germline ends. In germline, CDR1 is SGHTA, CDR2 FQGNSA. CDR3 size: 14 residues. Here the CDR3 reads CASSPGTLSYEQYF. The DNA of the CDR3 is TGTGCCAGCAGCCCCGGGACACTCTCCTACGAGCAGTACTTC.

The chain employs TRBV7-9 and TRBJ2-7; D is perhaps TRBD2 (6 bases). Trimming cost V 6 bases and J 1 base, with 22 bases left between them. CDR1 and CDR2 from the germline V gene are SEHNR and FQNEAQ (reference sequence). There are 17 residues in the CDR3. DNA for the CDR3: TGTGCCAGCAGGCGGAGGGTGTCTTCCACGTCGTCCTACGAGCAGTACTTC. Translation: CASRRRVSSTSSYEQYF.